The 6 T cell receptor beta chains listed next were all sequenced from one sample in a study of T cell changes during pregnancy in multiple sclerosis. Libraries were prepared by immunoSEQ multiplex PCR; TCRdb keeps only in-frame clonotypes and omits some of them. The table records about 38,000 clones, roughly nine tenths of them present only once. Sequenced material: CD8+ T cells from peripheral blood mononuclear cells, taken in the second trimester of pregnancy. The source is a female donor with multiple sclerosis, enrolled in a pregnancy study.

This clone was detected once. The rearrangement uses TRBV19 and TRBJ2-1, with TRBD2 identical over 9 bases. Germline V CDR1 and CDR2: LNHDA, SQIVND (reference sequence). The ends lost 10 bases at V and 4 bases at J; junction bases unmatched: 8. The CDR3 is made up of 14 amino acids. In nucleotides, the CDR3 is TGTGCCACCAAAGGACTAGCGCAATACAATGAGCAGTTCTTC. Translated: CATKGLAQYNEQFF.

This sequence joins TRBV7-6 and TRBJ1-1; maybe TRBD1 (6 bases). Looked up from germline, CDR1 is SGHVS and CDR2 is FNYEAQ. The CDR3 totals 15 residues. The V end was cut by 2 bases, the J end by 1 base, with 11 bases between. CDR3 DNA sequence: TGTGCCAGCAGCTTACCGGGACAACAGAACACTGAAGCTTTCTTT. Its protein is CASSLPGQQNTEAFF.

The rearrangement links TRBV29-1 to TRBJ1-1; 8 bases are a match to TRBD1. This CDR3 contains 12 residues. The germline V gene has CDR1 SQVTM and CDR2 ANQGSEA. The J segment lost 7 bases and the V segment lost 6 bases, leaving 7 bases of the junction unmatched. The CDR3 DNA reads TGCAGCGTGTCAGGGGGCGTGAGTGAAGCTTTCTTT. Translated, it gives CSVSGGVSEAFF.

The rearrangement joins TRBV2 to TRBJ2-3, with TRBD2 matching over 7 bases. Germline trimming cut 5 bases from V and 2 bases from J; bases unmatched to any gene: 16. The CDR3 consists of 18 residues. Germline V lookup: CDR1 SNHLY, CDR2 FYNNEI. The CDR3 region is CASSYTPPRDYDTDTQYF. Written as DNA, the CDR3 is TGTGCCAGCAGTTATACCCCTCCCCGGGACTACGACACAGATACGCAGTATTTT.

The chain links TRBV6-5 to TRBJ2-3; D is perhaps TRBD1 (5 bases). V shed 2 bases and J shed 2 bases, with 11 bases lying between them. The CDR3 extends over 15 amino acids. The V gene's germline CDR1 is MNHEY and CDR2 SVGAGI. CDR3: CASSYGQGVTDTQYF. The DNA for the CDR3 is TGTGCCAGCAGTTACGGCCAGGGTGTCACAGATACGCAGTATTTT.

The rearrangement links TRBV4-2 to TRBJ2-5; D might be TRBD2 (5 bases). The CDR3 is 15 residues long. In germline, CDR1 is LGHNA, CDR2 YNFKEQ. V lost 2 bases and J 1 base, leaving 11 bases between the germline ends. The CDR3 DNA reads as TGTGCCAGCAGCCAAAACTGGGGAGCCCAAGAGACCCAGTACTTC. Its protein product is CASSQNWGAQETQYF.